This T cell receptor beta chain derives from a study of blood T cells in healthy people across ages (dated by TCRdb to between 2014 and 2016). In the study overall: In model experiments, template switching captured roughly one uniquely barcoded TCR beta cDNA molecule for every two T cells. The study analyzed two additional independent replicas of 1 million unique cDNA reads from the same blood draw for two donors, one aged 18 to 30 and one aged 80 or older. The study measured age-related changes in TCR beta repertoire diversity using deep sequencing normalized with unique cDNA molecular identifiers. Four age groups were formed from the donors: young (average approximately 15 years), middle-aged (less than 40), aged (under 70) and long-lived (about 80). To avoid experimental bias, donors of different ages were randomly spread across the sequencing lanes. Results the study describes overall, beyond this receptor: The percentage of naive T cells measured by flow cytometry correlated strongly with observed TCR beta diversity. Compared with the aged group, more naive CD4+ T cells, fewer expanded clones and increased TCR diversity were shown by the long-lived group, suggesting age selection. Observed TCR beta diversity per million T cells fell roughly linearly with age, and a significant reduction was already apparent by age roughly 40. Estimates of total diversity based on one million sequenced T cells were considered lower bounds and underestimates. Because profiling used bulk unsorted PBMCs, naive and antigen-experienced compartments could not be compared conclusively. Donor CMV infection status was unknown, potentially confounding age-related changes in expanded clonotypes.

A remark on this clonotype: What this receptor recognizes is not known. It has no much larger one-base neighbor in the sample; base qualities were not kept.

The cysteine opens and the phenylalanine closes a CDR3 of 13 amino acids. This entry keeps only the CDR3 DNA: 39 bases, framed from base 1. Between the V and J ends, shortened by 6 bases and 3 bases respectively, the junction contains 11 bases. Library generation was performed with 5' RACE. Reads for this sample came from an Illumina HiSeq 2500. The second PCR ran for about 7 to 11 cycles and used a J-beta primer mix along with a sample-barcoded 5' primer. Each TCR beta cDNA molecule received a unique molecular identifier from a template-switch 5' adaptor carrying 12 random nucleotides. At least 2.5 million CDR3-containing paired-end reads were obtained from each sample. First-strand cDNA synthesis was performed from all RNA using the Mint cDNA synthesis kit, with priming by a TRBC-specific oligonucleotide. Following uracil-DNA glycosylase treatment, all cDNA underwent a first 18-cycle PCR with the universal primers M1SS and BC2_uni_R. The authors' pipeline ran thus. For normalization, 1 million high-quality reads were randomly selected from each sample, with every read carrying a distinct molecular identifier. Instead of being binned into consensus sequences, reads with shared molecular identifiers were discarded. MiTCR, with a Q25 quality threshold and the strictest error-elimination algorithm, was used for CDR3 identification, clonotype clustering and error correction. Lower-bound total TCR beta diversity was estimated with a nonparametric unseen species model using Euler transformation. In-frame beta chains were kept once TCRdb had trimmed the public reads at Q25 with fastp and called clones with MiXCR. Rows merge per CDR3 protein into single entries with the most common DNA and genes. The V and J calls and clone size are TCRdb's, not the authors'. The sample yields hundreds of thousands of distinct CDR3 sequences; over 40% were counted once. The ten largest clonotypes hold roughly 12% of the sample.

Donors were 30 to 45 systemically healthy Caucasian individuals from Russia aged about 6 to 100 years. Each donor gave 8 to 10 milliliters of peripheral blood, drawn into EDTA-treated Vacutainer tubes. Ficoll-Paque density-gradient centrifugation was used to isolate PBMCs, with at least 6.5 million per sample. Trizol reagent was used to extract total RNA from PBMCs, with at least 5.5 micrograms per sample. The percentages of naive CD45RAhigh/CD27high T cells were determined by flow cytometry on a PBMC aliquot from every donor. The TCR comes from a woman of 80 years or more in good health. Recombination connected TRBV12-3 or TRBV12-4 to TRBJ1-2, with the D segment identity uncertain. The sample consisted of blood. The CDR3 has the sequence CASSSGKDYGYTF. The nucleotide sequence is given as TGTGCCAGCAGCTCCGGGAAAGACTATGGCTACACCTTC.